The next 27 T cell receptor beta chains were all read from a single sample in a study of early stage breast cancer tumors. TCRdb's table, derived via immunoSEQ multiplex PCR, lists solely in-frame clones and lacks some. The sample carries about 28,000 clones, 80% recorded once. The source material was blood. These receptors all come from a person aged 55 to 75 with breast cancer.

This chain joins TRBV6-5 and TRBJ2-1; 7 bases are shared with TRBD1. Germline loops: CDR1 MNHEY, CDR2 SVGAGI. The CDR3 covers 14 residues. V was pared by 6 bases and J by 4 bases, with 6 bases of the junction left unmatched. The CDR3 protein is CASSSLTGYNEQFF. The CDR3 nucleotides read TGTGCCAGCAGCTCACTGACAGGGTACAATGAGCAGTTCTTC.

The chain combines TRBV4-3 with TRBJ1-1; unclear D gene. The V end was cut by 5 bases, the J end by 5 bases, with 12 bases between. The germline V gene encodes CDR1 LGHNA and CDR2 YSLEER. CDR3 size: 13 residues. In nucleotides, the CDR3 is TGCGCCAGCAGCAACCGCCGAGGAACTGAAGCTTTCTTT. It translates to CASSNRRGTEAFF.

The rearrangement uses TRBV9 and TRBJ1-3; D gene uncertain. The CDR3 has 17 amino acids. Per germline, CDR1 SGDLS and CDR2 YYNGEE. Trimming removed 0 bases from V and 0 bases from J, with 13 bases in between. CDR3: CASSVVPGALSGNTIYF. For the CDR3, the DNA is TGTGCCAGCAGCGTAGTTCCAGGTGCCCTCTCTGGAAACACCATATATTTT.

The chain combines TRBV5-4 with TRBJ2-5, with 9 bases lining up with TRBD1. Germline V gene lookup returns CDR1 SGHNT and CDR2 YYREEE (reference sequence). This CDR3 is built from 14 residues. J lost 5 bases, V lost 2 bases, and 4 bases had no gene match. The CDR3 DNA follows: TGTGCCAGCAGCTTACAGGGGGCGATGGAGACCCAGTACTTC. Translation gives CASSLQGAMETQYF.

The rearrangement joins TRBV2 to TRBJ1-2, with D unclear. Germline V lookup: CDR1 SNHLY, CDR2 FYNNEI. The CDR3 has 15 residues. Trimming cost V 4 bases and J 1 base, with 13 bases left between them. The CDR3 loop is CASSGHSLGNYGYTF. CDR3 DNA: TGTGCCAGCAGTGGACATTCCCTTGGTAACTATGGCTACACCTTC.

This chain uses TRBV7-2 with TRBJ2-3, with unresolved D. The V gene lost 6 bases and the J gene lost 4 bases, with 17 bases spanning the gap. CDR3 size: 15 residues. Looked up from germline, CDR1 is SGHTA and CDR2 is FQGNSA. In DNA form, the CDR3 reads TGTGCCAGCAGTTCAGGTCAATGGATCGCAGATACGCAGTATTTT. Its protein is CASSSGQWIADTQYF.

The rearrangement links TRBV7-2 to TRBJ2-5, with D tentatively TRBD1 (6 bases). The end of the DNA is better explained by TRBJ2-7, so the J call may be wrong. The CDR3 loop spans 14 amino acids. Per the germline V gene, CDR1 is SGHTA and CDR2 is FQGNSA. The CDR3 protein is CASSRDRSAYEQYF. The DNA of the CDR3 is TGTGCCAGCAGCAGAGACAGGTCAGCCTACGAGCAGTACTTC.

The count of this clone is one. The rearrangement joins TRBV2 to TRBJ2-2; 9 nucleotides match TRBD1. V was pared by 6 bases and J by 5 bases, with 7 bases of the junction left unmatched. Germline CDR1 and CDR2: SNHLY and FYNNEI. CDR3 length: 15 amino acids. The CDR3 is CASSPTGGGTGELFF. Here the CDR3 DNA reads TGTGCCAGCAGCCCGACAGGGGGGGGTACCGGGGAGCTGTTTTTT.

V is TRBV7-2 and J is TRBJ2-3; the match to TRBD2 covers 7 bases. CDR3 size: 12 residues. Germline-derived CDR1 and CDR2 are SGHTA and FQGNSA. The trim removed 5 bases at V and 5 bases at J, leaving 1 base unmatched. The CDR3 DNA is TGTGCCAGCAGCCGGGGGGTAGATACGCAGTATTTT. Translating gives CASSRGVDTQYF.

V and J are TRBV15 and TRBJ2-2, with D maybe TRBD1 (6 bases). From germline, CDR1 is LNHNV and CDR2 YYDKDF (reference sequence). This CDR3 is 14 amino acids long. V was clipped by 5 bases and J by 5 bases, with 12 bases between them. As DNA, the CDR3 is TGTGCCACCAGCGTACAGGGCGGAACCGGGGAGCTGTTTTTT. It yields the protein CATSVQGGTGELFF.

The chain has TRBV12-5 and TRBJ1-1, with D possibly TRBD1 on 5 matching bases. Germline V lookup: CDR1 LGHNT, CDR2 FRNRAP. Trimming removed 9 bases from V and 4 bases from J, with 21 bases in between. The CDR3 spans 15 residues. Here the CDR3 reads CASLEYISRGTEAFF. The CDR3 DNA follows: TGTGCTAGCCTGGAATATATCTCTAGGGGCACTGAAGCTTTCTTT. Full variable domain (rest looked up from reference TRBV12-5 and TRBJ1-1): DARVTQTPRHKVTEMGQEVTMRCQPILGHNTVFWYRQTMMQGLELLAYFRNRAPLDDSGMPKDRFSAEMPDATLATLKIQPSEPRDSAVYFCASLEYISRGTEAFFGQGTRLTVV.

Here the CDR3 DNA reads TGTGCCAGCAGCCCTAGCGGGACCAATGAGCAGTTCTTC. It specifies CASSPSGTNEQFF. V and J are TRBV7-2 and TRBJ2-1; TRBD2 agrees at 9 bases. Trimming at V came to 5 bases and at J to 6 bases, leaving 2 bases not matched to a gene. This CDR3 is built from 13 residues. CDR1 is SGHTA, CDR2 FQGNSA, per germline.

The rearrangement uses TRBV9 and TRBJ2-1; TRBD2 is a possible D gene (7 bases). This CDR3 has 14 residues. Trimming left V 3 bases short and J 7 bases short, with 14 bases between. The germline CDR1 and CDR2 sequences are SGDLS and YYNGEE. Here the CDR3 reads CASSEGGVWNEQFF. For the CDR3, the DNA is TGTGCCAGCAGCGAAGGGGGGGTGTGGAATGAGCAGTTCTTC.

The chain is built from TRBV2 and TRBJ2-5; D is unclear. V was clipped by 4 bases and J by 2 bases, with 5 bases between them. The V gene's germline CDR1 is SNHLY and CDR2 FYNNEI. The CDR3 sequence is 12 residues long. The CDR3 coding sequence is TGTGCCAGCAGTGGGCAGCAAGAGACCCAGTACTTC. This sequence encodes CASSGQQETQYF.

The chain links TRBV19 to TRBJ2-5; D unresolved. V lost 5 bases and J 3 bases, leaving 4 bases between the germline ends. The CDR3 consists of 11 residues. CDR1 is LNHDA, CDR2 SQIVND, per germline (reference sequence). The CDR3 reads CASSAEETQYF. The DNA for the CDR3 is TGTGCCAGTAGTGCAGAAGAGACCCAGTACTTC.

The V and J genes are TRBV29-1 and TRBJ2-7; tentatively, D is TRBD1 (6 bases). Per germline, CDR1 SQVTM and CDR2 ANQGSEA. V lost 4 bases and J lost 3, with 10 bases in between. The CDR3 totals 12 residues. The CDR3 region has the DNA TGCAGCGTTGTGACAGGAAACTACGAGCAGTACTTC. Translation: CSVVTGNYEQYF.

This rearrangement joins TRBV2 to TRBJ2-2; TRBD1 is a possible D gene (6 bases). The CDR3 sequence is 13 residues long. In germline, CDR1 is SNHLY, CDR2 FYNNEI. The germline V and J ends were trimmed by 7 bases and 2 bases, with 8 bases remaining between them. CDR3 nucleotide sequence: TGTGCCAGCATCAGGGGTAACACCGGGGAGCTGTTTTTT. It specifies CASIRGNTGELFF.

This clone has more than one count but fewer than ten. The chain employs TRBV19 and TRBJ1-2, with 7 bases fitting TRBD1. Trimming at V came to 3 bases and at J to 2 bases, leaving 0 bases not matched to a gene. There are 13 residues in the CDR3. CDR1 LNHDA and CDR2 SQIVND come from the germline V gene (reference sequence). The CDR3 nucleotides are TGTGCCAGTAGTATGGGACAGAACTATGGCTACACCTTC. Encoded protein: CASSMGQNYGYTF.

This sequence joins TRBV30 and TRBJ2-5; tentative D call: TRBD2 (7 bases). CDR3 length: 15 residues. The V gene lost 2 bases and the J gene lost 4 bases, with 17 bases spanning the gap. From germline, CDR1 is GTSNPN and CDR2 SVGIG (reference sequence). The CDR3 loop is CAWSFGLGGRETQYF. CDR3 in DNA: TGTGCCTGGAGTTTCGGACTAGGGGGAAGAGAGACCCAGTACTTC.

The gene calls are TRBV12-5 and TRBJ2-3; TRBD2 matches 8 bases. Per the germline V gene, CDR1 is LGHNT and CDR2 is FRNRAP. This CDR3 region has 17 residues. After removal of 1 base from V and 3 bases from J, the junction contained 9 bases not matched to a gene. This CDR3 reads CASGLGPTAGVTDTQYF. CDR3 nucleotides: TGTGCTAGTGGTTTGGGGCCTACAGCGGGAGTGACAGATACGCAGTATTTT.

This clone was found once. The chain recombines TRBV30 with TRBJ1-1, with D possibly matching TRBD1 (5 bases). The length of the CDR3 is 13 residues. V was shortened by 2 bases and J by 7 bases, with 14 bases between the two germline ends. Germline V CDR1 and CDR2: GTSNPN, SVGIG (reference sequence). The CDR3 loop is CAWSWRGRDEAFF. The CDR3 region has the DNA TGTGCCTGGAGTTGGCGGGGCCGGGATGAAGCTTTCTTT.

The V gene is TRBV4-2, the J gene TRBJ1-2; D not certain. The CDR3 totals 14 residues. Germline CDR1 LGHNA, CDR2 YNFKEQ. V was trimmed by 0 bases and J by 4 bases, leaving 9 bases between them. CDR3 sequence: CASSQDHAGYGYTF. The CDR3 DNA sequence: TGTGCCAGCAGCCAAGATCACGCAGGCTATGGCTACACCTTC.

The chain couples TRBV6-5 to TRBJ1-5; 7 bases line up with TRBD1. This CDR3 region has 15 residues. Per germline, CDR1 MNHEY and CDR2 SVGAGI. Losses at the gene ends were 2 bases for V and 2 bases for J; bases not matched to a gene: 3. CDR3 sequence: CASSYLDRGNQPQHF. Written as DNA, the CDR3 is TGTGCCAGCAGTTACCTTGACAGGGGCAATCAGCCCCAGCATTTT.

V usage is TRBV5-1 and J usage is TRBJ2-1; 10 positions match TRBD2. There are 15 residues in the CDR3. J lost 9 bases, V lost 0 bases, and 6 bases had no gene match. The germline CDR1 and CDR2 sequences are SGHRS and YFSETQ. CDR3 in DNA: TGCGCCAGCAGCTTGGGAGCGGGAGGGCCTCCTGAGCAGTTCTTC. This encodes CASSLGAGGPPEQFF.

By sample fraction, this clone is hyperexpanded. The V call is TRBV7-6, the J call TRBJ2-2; D perhaps matches TRBD1 (5 bases). The germline V gene has CDR1 SGHVS and CDR2 FNYEAQ. CDR3 length: 13 residues. Trimming took off 1 base at V and 6 bases at J, with 6 bases between the two ends. CDR3: CASSLDRPGELFF. The DNA of the CDR3 is TGTGCCAGCAGCTTAGACAGGCCCGGGGAGCTGTTTTTT.

The CDR3 coding sequence is TGTGCCTGGACCACGACCTGGACAGGGTCTTACTACGAGCAGTACTTC. Its protein product is CAWTTTWTGSYYEQYF. The chain links TRBV30 to TRBJ2-7, with 8 bases identical to TRBD1. Germline V gene data show CDR1 as GTSNPN and CDR2 as SVGIG (reference sequence). J gave up 3 bases and V 4 bases, and 14 bases lay outside the gene matches. CDR3 size: 16 residues.

The chain uses TRBV9 and TRBJ2-1, with TRBD1 identical over 10 bases. The CDR3 is made up of 16 amino acids. Germline trimming cut 3 bases from V and 5 bases from J; bases unmatched to any gene: 8. Per the germline V gene, CDR1 is SGDLS and CDR2 is YYNGEE. The CDR3 sequence is CASSASRDRGDNEQFF. The CDR3 DNA reads TGTGCCAGCAGCGCGTCCCGGGACAGGGGAGACAATGAGCAGTTCTTC.